These 12 T cell receptor beta chains share one sample of origin, sequenced in a study of CD4 T cells in relation to SARS-CoV-2 and coronaviruses. Some clones are missing from TCRdb's copy, which holds only in-frame ones; the method was immunoSEQ multiplex PCR. The sample holds 30,000 to 45,000 clones, 88% seen once. The specimen sequenced was memory CD4+ T cells from PBMCs. These receptors were taken from an adult with COVID-19.

The chain employs TRBV7-2 and TRBJ1-6; D is possibly TRBD1 (5 bases). The CDR3 runs to 19 residues. CDR1 and CDR2 from the germline V gene are SGHTA and FQGNSA. The V gene lost 1 base and the J gene lost 0 bases, with 16 bases spanning the gap. As DNA, the CDR3 is TGTGCCAGCAGCTTAGTTACGGGGACGGGGGGCTCCTATAATTCACCCCTCCACTTT. It specifies CASSLVTGTGGSYNSPLHF.

The chain is built from TRBV7-9 and TRBJ1-6; 7 bases are a match to TRBD1. This CDR3 contains 15 residues. CDR1 SEHNR and CDR2 FQNEAQ come from the germline V gene (reference sequence). J lost 6 bases, V lost 1 base, and 3 bases had no gene match. The CDR3 nucleotides read TGTGCCAGCAGCTTAGATGGACAGGCTAATTCACCCCTCCACTTT. It codes for CASSLDGQANSPLHF.

This clone was recorded only once. V usage is TRBV6-5 and J usage is TRBJ2-7, with D possibly TRBD2 on 6 matching bases. The CDR3 spans 15 residues. In germline, CDR1 is MNHEY, CDR2 SVGAGI. Trimming shortened V by 2 bases and J by 3 bases, and 14 bases separated the two germline ends. CDR3 nucleotide sequence: TGTGCCAGCAGTTACCGGGGGAGCGGTGGCTACGAGCAGTACTTC. Translating gives CASSYRGSGGYEQYF.

The rearrangement links TRBV3-1 (or the pseudogene TRBV3-2) to TRBJ1-5; perhaps TRBD1 as D (6 bases). V lost 0 bases to trimming and J lost 2 bases, with 14 bases between them. CDR3 length: 17 residues. CDR1 is LGHDT and CDR2 is YNNKEL in the germline V gene (reference sequence). The CDR3 is CASSQDSGQPRNQPQHF. The CDR3, as DNA: TGTGCCAGCAGCCAAGACTCGGGACAACCTCGCAATCAGCCCCAGCATTTT.

V is TRBV5-1 and J is TRBJ1-4; possibly TRBD1 for D (5 bases). CDR1 and CDR2 from the germline V gene are SGHRS and YFSETQ. The length of the CDR3 is 16 residues. V was cut by 4 bases and J by 7 bases, with 20 bases left in between. In DNA, the CDR3 is TGCGCCAGCAGCACAACCTCCGGGACGGTCGTTGAAAAACTGTTTTTT. As protein: CASSTTSGTVVEKLFF.

This chain uses TRBV6-5 with TRBJ1-1, with D possibly being TRBD1 (5 bases). Per the germline V gene, CDR1 is MNHEY and CDR2 is SVGAGI. There are 14 residues in the CDR3. Trimming took off 6 bases at V and 5 bases at J, with 16 bases between the two ends. Here the CDR3 reads CASRGRGRGTEAFF. The CDR3 DNA reads as TGTGCCAGCAGGGGTCGGGGGAGAGGGACTGAAGCTTTCTTT.

The V and J genes are TRBV2 and TRBJ2-5; no firm D call. Germline CDR1 is SNHLY and CDR2 is FYNNEI. The germline V and J ends were trimmed by 8 bases and 1 base, with 8 bases remaining between them. The CDR3 sequence is 12 residues long. The CDR3 sequence is CASGNLQETQYF. For the CDR3, the DNA is TGTGCCAGCGGGAATCTCCAAGAGACCCAGTACTTC.

This clone was seen just once. The V and J genes are TRBV5-1 and TRBJ2-3; maybe TRBD2 (6 bases). Germline CDR1 is SGHRS and CDR2 is YFSETQ. The CDR3 is 17 amino acids. Trimming shortened V by 4 bases and J by 6 bases, and 24 bases separated the two germline ends. DNA for the CDR3: TGCGCCAGCAGCCTGGAGATTGGGGGGTCTAGGTACGATACGCAGTATTTT. It translates to CASSLEIGGSRYDTQYF.

V is TRBV28 and J is TRBJ2-1; 9 bases align to TRBD1. This CDR3 has 16 amino acids. V gave up 2 bases and J gave up 6 bases; unmatched junction bases: 8. Germline V gene data show CDR1 as MDHEN and CDR2 as SYDVKM. CDR3: CASSLLLGQGSNEQFF. The CDR3 DNA reads as TGTGCCAGCAGTTTACTACTAGGACAGGGGAGCAATGAGCAGTTCTTC.

The chain recombines TRBV9 with TRBJ2-2; tentatively, D is TRBD1 (5 bases). The length of the CDR3 is 13 residues. V lost 6 bases, J lost 6 bases, and 12 bases lay in between. Germline values: CDR1 SGDLS, CDR2 YYNGEE. As DNA, the CDR3 is TGTGCCAGCACCGCCAGGGCGGCCGGGGAGCTGTTTTTT. Protein: CASTARAAGELFF. Supplemented by reference TRBV9 and TRBJ2-2, the full variable domain reads DSGVTQTPKHLITATGQRVTLRCSPRSGDLSVYWYQQSLDQGLQFLIQYYNGEERAKGNILERFSAQQFPDLHSELNLSSLELGDSALYFCASTARAAGELFFGEGSRLTVL.

The chain combines TRBV30 with TRBJ1-1; possible D gene TRBD1, 5 bases. Germline lookup yields CDR1 GTSNPN and CDR2 SVGIG (reference sequence). CDR3 size: 13 residues. V was trimmed by 3 bases and J by 1 base, leaving 9 bases between them. The CDR3 nucleotides are TGTGCCTGGAGCTCTGGGGGGAACACTGAAGCTTTCTTT. Translation gives CAWSSGGNTEAFF.

The gene calls are TRBV9 and TRBJ2-2; D is possibly TRBD1 or TRBD2 (5 bases each). The CDR3 has 13 amino acids. The V and J ends lost 4 bases and 4 bases respectively, with 8 bases between them. Germline CDR1 is SGDLS and CDR2 is YYNGEE. The CDR3 DNA is TGTGCCAGCAGCCTTGGGGGCACCGGGGAGCTGTTTTTT. Its protein product is CASSLGGTGELFF.